These T cell receptor beta chains were read from a single sample in a study of CD8 T cells in ankylosing spondylitis. TCRdb analysed the 5' RACE reads with MiXCR anew, one entry per CDR3 protein. The sample lists 390,000 or so distinct CDR3 sequences, under 25% occurring once. Material for sequencing was blood, either unsorted or a sorted T cell fraction (not recorded which). These receptors came from a male donor with ankylosing spondylitis. CDR3s include the opening cysteine and the closing phenylalanine or tryptophan. Each record gives: CDR3 DNA, CDR3 protein, V gene, J gene, D gene, CDR3 length, clone size. D genes are given only for firm matches. Size is omitted from some rows. Given values are once, few, many or a class for expanded clones.

TGCGCCAGCAGCTTGACAGGGGATCGTGATGAAGCTTTCTTT	CASSLTGDRDEAFF	TRBV5-1	TRBJ1-1	TRBD1	14	once
TGTGCCAGCAGCCAATATGACAGTGAAAAACTGTTTTTT	CASSQYDSEKLFF	TRBV3-1	TRBJ1-4	-	13	-
TGCGCCAGCAGCCAAGAACCACAGGGGGCTTGGGAGACCCAGTACTTC	CASSQEPQGAWETQYF	TRBV4-3	TRBJ2-5	TRBD1	16	-
TGTGCCAGCAGTGAAAGCAGGGGTGGAAACACCATATATTTT	CASSESRGGNTIYF	TRBV2	TRBJ1-3	-	14	-
TGTGCCACCAGTCGGGACACCGGAACAGATACGCAGTATTTT	CATSRDTGTDTQYF	TRBV24-1	TRBJ2-3	-	14	-
TGTGCCAGCAGCTTATCTTCCCCGGGATTTGCTCAGCCCCAGCATTTT	CASSLSSPGFAQPQHF	TRBV7-2	TRBJ1-5	-	16	many
TGTGCCAGCAGCTTGGTACGCGGGACCGGTCTCTTT	CASSLVRGTGLF	TRBV5-6	TRBJ2-3	-	12	-
TGTGCCAGCAGCCAAGTCGAAGGAAACACCATATATTTT	CASSQVEGNTIYF	TRBV3-1	TRBJ1-3	-	13	few
TGTGCCATCGGGAGGAAGGGGTACGAGCAGTACTTC	CAIGRKGYEQYF	TRBV10-3	TRBJ2-7	-	12	-
TGCGCCAGCCTTGACCACTCTGGCCCCTACAATGAGCAGTTCTTC	CASLDHSGPYNEQFF	TRBV5-1	TRBJ2-1	-	15	-
TGCAGTGCCACTAATCCGGACACTGAAGCTTTCTTT	CSATNPDTEAFF	TRBV20-1	TRBJ1-1	-	12	few
TGTGCCAGCAGCGTCGACGGACGAAGGTACAATGAGCAGTTCTTC	CASSVDGRRYNEQFF	TRBV7-9	TRBJ2-1	-	15	few
TGTGCCAGCAGCTCAGGAACGGCACCCCGAGCGCAGTACTTC	CASSSGTAPRAQYF	TRBV7-2	TRBJ2-7	-	14	-
TGCGCCAGTGGACGGGCGGGAGGAACAGATACGCAGTATTTT	CASGRAGGTDTQYF	TRBV5-1	TRBJ2-3	TRBD2	14	few
TGTGCCAGCAGCATGGGGGGGGCGGCTAATCAGCCCCAGCATTTT	CASSMGGAANQPQHF	TRBV7-2	TRBJ1-5	-	15	-
TGTGCCAGCAGTTTCCGACTAGCGGAGAACTCCTACGAGCAGTACTTC	CASSFRLAENSYEQYF	TRBV27	TRBJ2-7	TRBD2	16	-
TGTGCCAGCAGCTTAATCTCCGGGACAACGACAGATACGCAGTATTTT	CASSLISGTTTDTQYF	TRBV7-3	TRBJ2-3	-	16	-
TGTGCCACCTCCCGCAGGCCTCAAGAGACCCAGTACTTC	CATSRRPQETQYF	TRBV24-1	TRBJ2-5	-	13	few
TGTGCCAGCAGCCTAGAATCCAACTCCTACGAGCAGTACTTC	CASSLESNSYEQYF	TRBV7-3	TRBJ2-7	-	14	-
TGTGCCAGCGGCCGAGGCGGGACAGCAGCAGGCGGGCAGTACTTC	CASGRGGTAAGGQYF	TRBV6-1	TRBJ2-7	-	15	-
TGTGCCAGCAGTTACCTCCTTGGGGGGCGTGAGGGCTACACCTTC	CASSYLLGGREGYTF	TRBV6-5	TRBJ1-2	-	15	-
TGCGCCAGCAGCTTCCAGGAGGGGTCCCAGACCCAGTACTTC	CASSFQEGSQTQYF	TRBV5-1	TRBJ2-5	-	14	-
TGTGCCAGCAGCTACCAAACAGGGGAAGTTGGCTACACCTTC	CASSYQTGEVGYTF	TRBV7-9	TRBJ1-2	TRBD1	14	few
TGCAGTGCTAGAGCGGGAGGCCGGGGGGAGCAGTACTTC	CSARAGGRGEQYF	TRBV20-1	TRBJ2-7	TRBD2	13	few
TGTGCCAGCAGCAGAGCTAAATCCACAGATACGCAGTATTTT	CASSRAKSTDTQYF	TRBV7-3	TRBJ2-3	-	14	few
TGTGCCAGCAGTTCTCCGAAGGGGGCTGGAAACACCATATATTTT	CASSSPKGAGNTIYF	TRBV28	TRBJ1-3	-	15	few
TGTGCCAGCAGCTTGTTTTGGGGACAGGATCCCTACGAGCAGTACTTC	CASSLFWGQDPYEQYF	TRBV5-8	TRBJ2-7	TRBD1	16	few
TGCGCCAGCAGCATGGCCGGGACAGGTATCTCCTACGAGCAGTACTTC	CASSMAGTGISYEQYF	TRBV5-1	TRBJ2-7	TRBD1	16	few
TGTGCCAGCAGTCGCGACAGGGGAGTATCCTACAATGAGCAGTTCTTC	CASSRDRGVSYNEQFF	TRBV7-9	TRBJ2-1	TRBD1	16	-
TGTGCCATCGGGGACCGGCAAGAGACCCAGTACTTC	CAIGDRQETQYF	TRBV10-3	TRBJ2-5	-	12	-
TGCAGCGTTGGGACTAGCGGGCAAGAGACCCAGTACTTC	CSVGTSGQETQYF	TRBV29-1	TRBJ2-5	TRBD2	13	-
TGTGCCAGCAGTGAAATGTGGAGCTCCTACAATGAGCAGTTCTTC	CASSEMWSSYNEQFF	TRBV6-1	TRBJ2-1	-	15	-
TGTGCCATCAGGCCCGACAGGAGCTCCTACAATGAGCAGTTCTTC	CAIRPDRSSYNEQFF	TRBV10-3	TRBJ2-1	-	15	few
TGCAGTGCTAGAGATACGGGCGGGGTAACCTACGAGCAGTACTTC	CSARDTGGVTYEQYF	TRBV20-1	TRBJ2-7	-	15	few
TGTGCCAGCGGCGAAGGTCTTTATTCCAATGAGCAGTTCTTC	CASGEGLYSNEQFF	TRBV7-2	TRBJ2-1	-	14	few
TGCAGCGTTGCCGGGACAGGGGGAAGGACTGAAGCTTTCTTT	CSVAGTGGRTEAFF	TRBV29-1	TRBJ1-1	TRBD1	14	-
TGTGCCAGCAGTGAAAAGGACAGTCAGAGGGACAATGAGCAGTTCTTC	CASSEKDSQRDNEQFF	TRBV25-1	TRBJ2-1	-	16	few
TGTGCCAGCAGCTTTGCCGGGGTCACTGAAGCTTTCTTT	CASSFAGVTEAFF	TRBV7-9	TRBJ1-1	-	13	-
TGTGCCAGCAGTTTATGGGGACAGGGTAGGGTGAACGAGAACACCTTC	CASSLWGQGRVNENTF	TRBV28	TRBJ1-2	TRBD1	16	once
TGTGCCAGCAGTTATAGAAATGAAAAACTGTTTTTT	CASSYRNEKLFF	TRBV6-6	TRBJ1-4	-	12	-
TGTGCCAGCAGCTTAAGGGAGGGTTCTTACAATGAGCAGTTCTTC	CASSLREGSYNEQFF	TRBV7-9	TRBJ2-1	TRBD2	15	-
TGCGCCAGCAGCACTGTACGGCAGAACGAGCAGTACTTC	CASSTVRQNEQYF	TRBV5-1	TRBJ2-7	-	13	-
TGCGCCAGCAGCTTGGTAATAGCGGGGTACCAAGAGACCCAGTACTTC	CASSLVIAGYQETQYF	TRBV5-1	TRBJ2-5	TRBD2	16	once
TGTGCCAGCACCTGGACTAGCGGGAGTGTCGGGGAGCTGTTTTTT	CASTWTSGSVGELFF	TRBV7-8	TRBJ2-2	TRBD2	15	-
TGTGCCATCAGTGAGTCGGGGCAGGGCAATCAGCCCCAGCATTTT	CAISESGQGNQPQHF	TRBV10-3	TRBJ1-5	-	15	many
TGTGCCTGGAGTCAGGGACTAGCGGGAGTGCACACCGGGGAGCTGTTTTTT	CAWSQGLAGVHTGELFF	TRBV30	TRBJ2-2	TRBD2	17	-
TGTGCCAGCAGTGAACAAAGAGCGAGGGGGGACACTGAAGCTTTCTTT	CASSEQRARGDTEAFF	TRBV25-1	TRBJ1-1	-	16	few
TGTGCCAGCAGCGTAGGGGTTGGGTGGACAGATACGCAGTATTTT	CASSVGVGWTDTQYF	TRBV9	TRBJ2-3	-	15	few
TGTGCCAGCAGCGCTACTAGGAGCTCCTACAATGAGCAGTTCTTC	CASSATRSSYNEQFF	TRBV9	TRBJ2-1	-	15	few
TGTGCCAGCAGCTTAGGGCACGAAAAACTGTTTTTT	CASSLGHEKLFF	TRBV7-9	TRBJ1-4	-	12	few
TGCAGTGCTAGACTAGCGGGAGGAAGTCCCGGTTCTTCCTACGAGCAGTACTTC	CSARLAGGSPGSSYEQYF	TRBV20-1	TRBJ2-7	TRBD2	18	few
TGTGCCAGCAGCCCAGAAACCACAGATACGCAGTATTTT	CASSPETTDTQYF	TRBV13	TRBJ2-3	-	13	-
TGTGCCAGCACCTTGACTAGCGCGAGCTTCAATGAGCAGTTCTTC	CASTLTSASFNEQFF	TRBV28	TRBJ2-1	TRBD2	15	-
TGTGCCAGCAGCTTAGACCGCGGACTAGCGGGATCAGATACGCAGTATTTT	CASSLDRGLAGSDTQYF	TRBV7-8	TRBJ2-3	TRBD2	17	many
TGTGCCCTCCGTGGGATCGATGAGCAGTTCTTC	CALRGIDEQFF	TRBV30	TRBJ2-1	-	11	few